This T cell receptor beta chain derives from a study of shared clonotypes between healthy human individuals. Study-level findings and limits: Memory subsets generally showed smaller estimated richness than naive subsets did.

There are a few counts of this clone. Its antigen is as yet unknown. Germline V gives CDR1 SGHRS, CDR2 YFSETQ. The CDR3 is 14 residues long. J was trimmed by 5 bases and V by 4 bases; bases with no gene match: 6. TCRdb's table, derived via immunoSEQ multiplex PCR, lists solely in-frame clones and lacks some. The sample lists about 1 million clones, 65% to 75% occurring once. Sequencing was done on a sample of memory CD4+ T cells sorted from blood. This sample's subset: CD45RA-negative fraction. The rearrangement links TRBV5-1 to TRBJ2-5, with 9 bases lining up with TRBD1. This receptor was identified in a man aged 18 to 29 in good health. CDR3 sequence: CASSPGTGSETQYF. CDR3 sequence (DNA): TGCGCCAGCAGCCCGGGGACAGGGTCTGAGACCCAGTACTTC.